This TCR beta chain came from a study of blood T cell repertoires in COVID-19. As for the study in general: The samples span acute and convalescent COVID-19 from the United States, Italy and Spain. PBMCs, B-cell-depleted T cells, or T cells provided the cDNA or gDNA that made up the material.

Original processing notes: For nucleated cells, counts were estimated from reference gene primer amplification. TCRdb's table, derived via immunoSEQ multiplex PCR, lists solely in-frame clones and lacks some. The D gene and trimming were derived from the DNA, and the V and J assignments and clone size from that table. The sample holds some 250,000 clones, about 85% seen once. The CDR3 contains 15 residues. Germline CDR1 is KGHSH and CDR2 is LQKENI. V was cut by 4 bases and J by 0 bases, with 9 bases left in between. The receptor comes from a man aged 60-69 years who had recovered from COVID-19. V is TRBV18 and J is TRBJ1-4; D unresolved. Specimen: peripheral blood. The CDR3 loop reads CASSLLSATNEKLFF. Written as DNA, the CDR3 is TGTGCCAGCTCACTCCTTTCTGCAACTAATGAAAAACTGTTTTTT.